The 10 T cell receptor beta chains below all came from one sample that was sequenced in a study of persistence of HIV-infected CD4 T cells. The immunoSEQ assay was version 4, run in survey mode. Sequencing used immunoSEQ multiplex PCR; TCRdb keeps in-frame clones, though not all of them. The sample shows tens of thousands of clones, about 84% of them seen only once. Cells were stimulated with overlapping HIV-1 Gag 15-mer peptides. Sorted nonresponding memory CD4+ T cells were CD40L-negative, CD69-negative, CD45RO-high. These TCRs are of unknown antigen specificity. The sample here was CD4+ T cells sorted from PBMCs after roughly 18-hour stimulation, taken from a patient who received antiretroviral therapy. The receptor set was obtained from an adult man with HIV who was CMV-seropositive.

This clone has a handful of counts. The chain uses TRBV2 and TRBJ2-3; 11 positions match TRBD1. Per the germline V gene, CDR1 is SNHLY and CDR2 is FYNNEI. The junction had 3 bases not matched to a gene; V was cut back by 2 bases and J by 5 bases. This CDR3 contains 15 residues. CDR3 sequence: CASSERTGGRDTQYF. In DNA, the CDR3 is TGTGCCAGCAGTGAAAGGACAGGGGGCAGAGATACGCAGTATTTT.

The chain links TRBV6-5 to TRBJ2-2; D remains ambiguous. CDR1 is MNHEY and CDR2 is SVGAGI in the germline V gene. The CDR3 has 12 amino acids. V dropped 2 bases and J dropped 5 bases, with 3 bases sitting between them. The CDR3 here is CASSYPTGELFF. DNA of the CDR3: TGTGCCAGCAGTTACCCGACCGGGGAGCTGTTTTTT.

This chain connects TRBV7-2 to TRBJ1-2; 11 bases are a match to TRBD1. V gave up 1 base and J gave up 4 bases; unmatched junction bases: 8. The CDR3 contains 17 residues. The germline CDR1 and CDR2 sequences are SGHTA and FQGNSA. CDR3 region: CASSLVQPGQGGYGYTF. The CDR3 nucleotides read TGTGCCAGCAGCTTAGTACAACCGGGACAGGGGGGCTATGGCTACACCTTC.

This clone was seen a few times. Other nucleotide sequences from this sample produce the same CDR3. The rearrangement links TRBV10-3 to TRBJ1-1; tentatively, D is TRBD1 (5 bases). This CDR3 comprises 14 residues. Trimming pared 0 bases from V and 2 bases from J, leaving 7 bases between. CDR1 is ENHRY and CDR2 is SYGVKD in the germline V gene. CDR3 amino acids: CAISESGGNTEAFF. CDR3 coding DNA: TGTGCCATCAGTGAGTCGGGGGGAAACACTGAAGCTTTCTTT.

The CDR3 reads CASWPGGATNEKLFF. In nucleotides, the CDR3 is TGTGCCAGCTGGCCGGGGGGGGCAACTAATGAAAAACTGTTTTTT. The chain couples TRBV28 to TRBJ1-4, with D possibly matching TRBD1 (5 bases). Looked up from germline, CDR1 is MDHEN and CDR2 is SYDVKM. The ends were cut back, 8 bases at V and 0 bases at J, with 13 bases in the middle. CDR3 length: 15 amino acids.

This rearrangement joins TRBV15 to TRBJ1-2; D is ambiguous. Trimming pared 5 bases from V and 2 bases from J, leaving 12 bases between. The CDR3 has 14 amino acids. The germline V gene encodes CDR1 LNHNV and CDR2 YYDKDF (reference sequence). The CDR3 DNA is TGTGCCACCAGCCTCCCTTTCCCGAACTATGGCTACACCTTC. Protein: CATSLPFPNYGYTF.

This clone was observed a few times. The chain combines TRBV6-2 or TRBV6-3 with TRBJ2-7; maybe TRBD1 (6 bases). Trimming removed 4 bases from V and 2 bases from J, with 15 bases in between. The CDR3 is made up of 15 amino acids. Germline V gene data show CDR1 as MNHEY and CDR2 as SVGEGT. The CDR3 region has the DNA TGTGCCAGCAGTTCCCCGCACAGGGACCCCTACGAGCAGTACTTC. Residues: CASSSPHRDPYEQYF.

The chain is built from TRBV5-1 and TRBJ1-2; D is undetermined. Trimming left V 5 bases short and J 6 bases short, with 8 bases between. Per germline, CDR1 SGHRS and CDR2 YFSETQ. The CDR3 loop spans 11 amino acids. The CDR3 DNA reads as TGCGCCAGCAGGGCACCCGATGGCTACACCTTC. Translated, it gives CASRAPDGYTF.

This clone has a single count. J is TRBJ2-5 and V is TRBV5-1; D not certain. The germline gives CDR1 SGHRS, CDR2 YFSETQ. The CDR3 length is 11 residues. Trimming removed 0 bases at V and 5 bases at J, with 2 bases between. The CDR3 sequence: CASSLEETQYF. DNA of the CDR3: TGCGCCAGCAGCTTGGAGGAGACCCAGTACTTC.

The rearrangement joins TRBV30 to TRBJ1-5, with D perhaps matching TRBD1 (6 bases). The CDR3 loop spans 14 amino acids. Per the germline V gene, CDR1 is GTSNPN and CDR2 is SVGIG (reference sequence). V was pared by 4 bases and J by 0 bases, with 10 bases between. The CDR3 sequence: CAWTGGGSNQPQHF. CDR3 nucleotides: TGTGCCTGGACGGGGGGCGGTAGCAATCAGCCCCAGCATTTT.